This paragraph covers one T cell receptor (beta chain) sequence. The CDR3 totals 16 residues. Germline V gene sequence: CDR1 SGHTA, CDR2 FQGNSA. V was clipped by 2 bases and J by 2 bases; unmatched bases: 6. These data originate in a study of blood T cell repertoires in COVID-19. Study at large: Collection of acute and convalescent COVID-19 samples took place in the United States, Italy and Spain. T cells, B-cell-depleted T cells, or PBMCs supplied cDNA or gDNA.

In the original processing: Estimation of nucleated cell counts was performed using reference gene primer amplification. Sequencing was performed with immunoSEQ multiplex PCR; in TCRdb, only in-frame clones are kept and a portion is missing. That table gives V, J and clone size, and the DNA gave D and trimming. In the table there are roughly 44,000 clones, 70% to 90% of which are singletons. This TCR was sampled from a man of 80 years or more with acute or convalescent COVID-19. The sample was peripheral blood. The chain links TRBV7-2 to TRBJ2-3; 8 bases align to TRBD2. The CDR3 loop reads CASSLFGAGDTDTQYF. CDR3 coding DNA: TGTGCCAGCAGCTTATTTGGAGCGGGGGACACAGATACGCAGTATTTT.